These 19 T cell receptor beta chains were all obtained from the same sample, sequenced in a study of CD8+ T cells in alopecia areata. Extracted RNA was reverse transcribed into cDNA, the sequencing template. Method: immunoSEQ multiplex PCR; TCRdb's copy keeps in-frame clones and lacks some. The sample has over 150,000 clones, more than 55% seen once. The specimen was CD8+ T cells sorted from blood. Receptor source: a human donor in good health.

This chain joins TRBV15 and TRBJ2-3; 7 bases line up with TRBD1. CDR1 LNHNV and CDR2 YYDKDF come from the germline V gene (reference sequence). The CDR3 has 18 amino acids. The junction had 12 bases not matched to a gene; V was cut back by 2 bases and J by 1 base. The CDR3 loop is CATSRLIGGGRGTDTQYF. The CDR3, as DNA: TGTGCCACCAGCAGACTTATAGGGGGCGGAAGGGGCACAGATACGCAGTATTTT.

The table lists this clone with a few counts. V usage is TRBV6-5 and J usage is TRBJ2-5, with 12 bases fitting TRBD2. The CDR3 is 16 amino acids. In germline, CDR1 is MNHEY, CDR2 SVGAGI. The ends lost 3 bases at V and 5 bases at J; junction bases unmatched: 7. The CDR3 nucleotides read TGTGCCAGCAGTTATTCTAGCGGGGGGGCGTTTGAGACCCAGTACTTC. It specifies CASSYSSGGAFETQYF.

To note about this clone: Other DNA variants within this sample encode the same CDR3. V is TRBV9 and J is TRBJ2-2, with unresolved D. CDR3 size: 12 residues. V lost 2 bases to trimming and J lost 3 bases, with 2 bases between them. CDR1 SGDLS and CDR2 YYNGEE come from the germline V gene. CDR3 DNA sequence: TGTGCCAGCAGCGTCGACACCGGGGAGCTGTTTTTT. Translated: CASSVDTGELFF.

The CDR3 loop reads CATKASGVQETQYF. Here the CDR3 DNA reads TGTGCCACCAAGGCTAGCGGGGTCCAAGAGACCCAGTACTTC. The chain uses TRBV15 and TRBJ2-5; TRBD2 matches at 9 bases. V was clipped by 7 bases and J by 1 base; unmatched bases: 4. The CDR3 has 14 residues. Germline values: CDR1 LNHNV, CDR2 YYDKDF (reference sequence).

This clone was observed a few times. For the CDR3, the DNA is TGCGCCAGCAGCCAACCTCCCTCTCTCGAGCAGTACTTC. This codes for CASSQPPSLEQYF. This chain connects TRBV5-1 to TRBJ2-7; D gene unclear. The germline V gene encodes CDR1 SGHRS and CDR2 YFSETQ. This CDR3 is built from 13 residues. Trimming took 4 bases from V and 6 from J, leaving 14 bases between them.

This clone has only a few counts. An end of the junction does not agree with germline; a read error may underlie this. The rearrangement uses TRBV2 and TRBJ1-4; D call uncertain. Germline values: CDR1 SNHLY, CDR2 FYNNEI. The CDR3 loop spans 14 amino acids. The CDR3 DNA sequence: TGTGCCAGCAGCGAAGGGTTCGTGAATGAAAAACTGTTTTTT. Its translation is CASSEGFVNEKLFF.

The V gene is TRBV7-6, the J gene TRBJ2-2; 9 positions agree with TRBD1. Per the germline V gene, CDR1 is SGHVS and CDR2 is FNYEAQ. The V and J ends lost 3 bases and 2 bases, in that order; junction bases with no gene match: 7. The CDR3 sequence is 17 residues long. The CDR3 coding sequence is TGTGCCAGCAGCTTTTTCAGGACAGGGGCCAACACCGGGGAGCTGTTTTTT. As protein: CASSFFRTGANTGELFF. The entire variable domain, with the rest obtained from reference TRBV7-6 and TRBJ2-2, is as follows: GAGVSQSPRYKVTKRGQDVALRCDPISGHVSLYWYRQALGQGPEFLTYFNYEAQQDKSGLPNDRFSAERPEGSISTLTIQRTEQRDSAMYRCASSFFRTGANTGELFFGEGSRLTVL.

This clone has just a few counts. The rearrangement joins TRBV15 to TRBJ2-5, with D unclear. The CDR3 is 15 residues long. Germline CDR1 reads LNHNV; CDR2 reads YYDKDF (reference sequence). V was cut by 0 bases and J by 5 bases, with 13 bases left in between. CDR3 sequence: CATSREKDRWETQYF. The DNA for the CDR3 is TGTGCCACCAGCAGAGAAAAGGACCGGTGGGAGACCCAGTACTTC.

A single count supports this clone. Sequence at one end of the junction differs from germline and may be a read error. This chain uses TRBV25-1 with TRBJ2-1; D is uncertain. This CDR3 comprises 12 residues. CDR1 and CDR2 (germline): MGHDK, SYGVNS. The CDR3 DNA reads TGTGCCAGCAGTGATTCCTCCAATGAGCAGTTCTTC. Translating it yields CASSDSSNEQFF.

This rearrangement joins TRBV19 to TRBJ1-5; D remains unclear. CDR3 length: 12 amino acids. Per the germline V gene, CDR1 is LNHDA and CDR2 is SQIVND (reference sequence). V was clipped by 9 bases and J by 4 bases, with 10 bases between them. The CDR3, as DNA: TGTGCCAGCACACAGTCTAATCAGCCCCAGCATTTT. Translating it yields CASTQSNQPQHF.

This chain joins TRBV11-2 and TRBJ1-2; TRBD1 aligns across 9 bases. The J segment lost 4 bases and the V segment lost 7 bases, leaving 16 bases of the junction unmatched. The CDR3 extends over 17 amino acids. Germline CDR1 SGHAT, CDR2 FQNNGV. CDR3 region: CASTKGTGLGVLYGYTF. The CDR3 bases are TGTGCCAGCACCAAAGGGACAGGGCTCGGCGTGCTCTATGGCTACACCTTC.

V and J are TRBV4-1 and TRBJ2-5, with D maybe TRBD2 (6 bases). V lost 1 base, J lost 5 bases, and 17 bases lay in between. The CDR3 extends over 16 amino acids. Germline CDR1 and CDR2: MGHRA and YSYEKL. Written as DNA, the CDR3 is TGCGCCAGCAGCCAAGTCCCGGGGGTAGCTAAGGAGACCCAGTACTTC. Translated, it gives CASSQVPGVAKETQYF.

V and J are TRBV4-1 and TRBJ2-1; 9 nucleotides agree with TRBD2. The length of the CDR3 is 15 residues. Germline loops: CDR1 MGHRA, CDR2 YSYEKL. The J segment lost 8 bases and the V segment lost 4 bases, leaving 9 bases of the junction unmatched. The CDR3 DNA follows: TGCGCCAGCAGCCCCAGGAGCGGGGGGCTGGATGAGCAGTTCTTC. Translated: CASSPRSGGLDEQFF.

The chain has TRBV5-1 and TRBJ2-3; D possibly uses TRBD1 or TRBD2 (6 bases each). The CDR3 contains 15 residues. Germline CDR1 is SGHRS and CDR2 is YFSETQ. The germline V and J ends were trimmed by 5 bases and 0 bases, with 13 bases remaining between them. Written as DNA, the CDR3 is TGCGCCAGCAGTCGGGGGACATCGAGCACAGATACGCAGTATTTT. This translates into CASSRGTSSTDTQYF.

The chain carries TRBV29-1 and TRBJ2-5; tentatively, D is TRBD2 (5 bases). V lost 4 bases to trimming and J lost 5 bases, with 8 bases between them. CDR3 length equals 11 residues. Per germline, CDR1 SQVTM and CDR2 ANQGSEA. The CDR3 DNA follows: TGCAGCGTTGGGAGGTCGGAGACCCAGTACTTC. Translated, it gives CSVGRSETQYF.

The CDR3 here is CASSPKGASTDTQYF. The CDR3 nucleotides read TGTGCCAGCAGCCCGAAGGGGGCTAGCACAGATACGCAGTATTTT. The gene calls are TRBV13 and TRBJ2-3, with 7 bases aligning to TRBD1. J gave up 0 bases and V 5 bases, and 5 bases lay outside the gene matches. The CDR3 runs to 15 residues. Germline V gene data show CDR1 as PRHDT and CDR2 as FYEKMQ (reference sequence).

The rearrangement uses TRBV7-9 and TRBJ1-2; D gene uncertain. The CDR3 runs to 12 residues. Germline V CDR1 and CDR2: SEHNR, FQNEAQ (reference sequence). The germline V and J ends were trimmed by 2 bases and 4 bases, with 5 bases remaining between them. CDR3 sequence (DNA): TGTGCCAGCAGCTTATACACCTATGGCTACACCTTC. Its translation: CASSLYTYGYTF. Combining the CDR3 with reference TRBV7-9 and TRBJ1-2 gives the whole variable domain DTGVSQNPRHKITKRGQNVTFRCDPISEHNRLYWYRQTLGQGPEFLTYFQNEAQLEKSRLLSDRFSAERPKGSFSTLEIQRTEQGDSAMYLCASSLYTYGYTFGSGTRLTVV.

This clone was observed a handful of times. The rearrangement joins TRBV14 to TRBJ2-7; TRBD1 matches at 8 bases. J gave up 0 bases and V 8 bases, and 3 bases lay outside the gene matches. This CDR3 has 13 amino acids. The germline CDR1 and CDR2 sequences are SGHDN and FVKESK. CDR3 residues: CASATGVSYEQYF. Written as DNA, the CDR3 is TGTGCCAGCGCGACAGGGGTCTCCTACGAGCAGTACTTC.

This chain links TRBV7-9 with TRBJ1-1, with D tentatively TRBD1 (5 bases). Germline V gene sequence: CDR1 SEHNR, CDR2 FQNEAQ (reference sequence). V dropped 6 bases and J dropped 7 bases, with 9 bases sitting between them. CDR3 size: 11 residues. The CDR3 loop is CASSQGVEAFF. Written as DNA, the CDR3 is TGTGCCAGCAGTCAAGGGGTTGAAGCTTTCTTT. The complete variable domain, with remaining parts taken from reference TRBV7-9 and TRBJ1-1, reads DTGVSQNPRHKITKRGQNVTFRCDPISEHNRLYWYRQTLGQGPEFLTYFQNEAQLEKSRLLSDRFSAERPKGSFSTLEIQRTEQGDSAMYLCASSQGVEAFFGQGTRLTVV.